A single sample is the source of the 15 T cell receptor beta chains below, sequenced in a study of T cell repertoires in cytomegalovirus infection. TCRdb called the reads again in MiXCR, with one record for every CDR3 protein. The top ten hold 8% of the sample, which has roughly 600,000 distinct CDR3 sequences, 20% to 30% seen once. Source material: CD8+ T cells from PBMCs. The receptors derive from a human donor in good health (CMV status not recorded). Some clones in this sample may be carry-over from other donors' samples.

This clonotype was observed a few times. The chain couples TRBV18 to TRBJ2-5, with TRBD1 identical over 11 bases. Unmatched junction bases numbered 4, after V lost 0 bases and J lost 4 bases. The CDR3 sequence is 16 residues long. Germline V gene sequence: CDR1 KGHSH, CDR2 LQKENI. The DNA of the CDR3 is TGTGCCAGCTCACCACCGGACAGGGGGCTCAGAGAGACCCAGTACTTC. It translates to CASSPPDRGLRETQYF.

In its sample, this clonotype was seen once. V gene TRBV25-1 combines with J gene TRBJ1-2; D remains ambiguous. Trimming took off 2 bases at V and 8 bases at J, with 6 bases between the two ends. The germline gives CDR1 MGHDK, CDR2 SYGVNS. The length of the CDR3 is 11 residues. The CDR3 DNA reads as TGTGCCAGCAGTGAAAGGAGAGGCTACACCTTC. Its translation: CASSERRGYTF.

This clonotype was seen more than once but under ten times. The chain recombines TRBV2 with TRBJ2-5, with D perhaps TRBD1 or TRBD2 (5 bases each). CDR1 and CDR2 from the germline V gene are SNHLY and FYNNEI. This CDR3 contains 15 residues. Trimming removed 5 bases at V and 0 bases at J, with 13 bases between. The CDR3 DNA is TGTGCCAGCAGTCAGGGAGACACGTACCAAGAGACCCAGTACTTC. This sequence encodes CASSQGDTYQETQYF.

For the CDR3, the DNA is TGTGCCAGTAGCCAATCCCGAGTCACTGAAGCTTTCTTT. Translated, it gives CASSQSRVTEAFF. This sequence joins TRBV19 and TRBJ1-1; D unclear. CDR3 length equals 13 residues. Per the germline V gene, CDR1 is LNHDA and CDR2 is SQIVND (reference sequence). The V end was cut by 6 bases, the J end by 4 bases, with 12 bases between.

This clonotype appeared a few times. This chain joins TRBV10-3 and TRBJ2-1, with D perhaps TRBD1 (5 bases). With 0 bases removed from V and 4 bases from J, the gap between germline ends came to 10 bases. The CDR3 has 15 amino acids. Germline CDR1 ENHRY, CDR2 SYGVKD. CDR3 sequence: CAISESGREYNEQFF. CDR3 bases: TGTGCCATCAGTGAGTCGGGCAGGGAATACAATGAGCAGTTCTTC.

This clonotype was counted ten times or more. The chain uses TRBV6-2 or TRBV6-3 and TRBJ2-2, with 8 nucleotides matching TRBD2. Germline loops: CDR1 MNHEY, CDR2 SVGEGT. This CDR3 comprises 16 residues. J was trimmed by 5 bases and V by 2 bases; bases with no gene match: 7. CDR3: CASSYPTGGPTGELFF. DNA for the CDR3: TGTGCCAGCAGTTACCCCACGGGGGGGCCTACCGGGGAGCTGTTTTTT.

Regarding this clonotype: Just one base apart from a much larger clone, this may be a read error. This chain connects TRBV12-3 or TRBV12-4 to TRBJ1-5, with D hard to call. The CDR3 runs 13 residues. The V end was cut by 8 bases, the J end by 7 bases, with 15 bases between. The CDR3 DNA is TGTGCCAGCGGAGATGGCGCGGAACAGCCCCAGCATTTT. It is translated as CASGDGAEQPQHF.

This clonotype was recorded a few times. The V call is TRBV20-1, the J call TRBJ2-7; the D is unclear. Trimming took 3 bases from V and 3 from J, leaving 15 bases between them. In germline, CDR1 is DFQATT, CDR2 SNEGSKA (reference sequence). This CDR3 spans 14 amino acids. The DNA of the CDR3 is TGCAGTGCTAGCGAATCGGGCAGCGACTACGAGCAGTACGTC. Protein product: CSASESGSDYEQYV.

This clonotype came up a few times. The J gene is TRBJ1-6, the V gene TRBV13; D remains ambiguous. The CDR3 totals 15 residues. CDR1 is PRHDT, CDR2 FYEKMQ, per germline (reference sequence). V was cut by 3 bases and J by 7 bases, with 13 bases left in between. CDR3 nucleotides: TGTGCCAGCAGCTTTGCCCGGGAAGGGAATTCACCCCTCCACTTT. Translating it yields CASSFAREGNSPLHF. The full variable domain, with the rest looked up from reference TRBV13 and TRBJ1-6, is AAGVIQSPRHLIKEKRETATLKCYPIPRHDTVYWYQQGPGQDPQFLISFYEKMQSDKGSIPDRFSAQQFSDYHSELNMSSLELGDSALYFCASSFAREGNSPLHFGNGTRLTVT.

This clonotype was picked up a small number of times. This chain connects TRBV6-2 or TRBV6-3 to TRBJ2-7; TRBD1 might be the D (6 bases). This CDR3 is built from 14 residues. V was trimmed by 10 bases and J by 1 base, leaving 17 bases between them. The germline gives CDR1 MNHEY, CDR2 SVGEGT. DNA for the CDR3: TGTGCCATCACACAGGGATACGGGTCCTACGAGCAGTACGTC. It translates to CAITQGYGSYEQYV.

The chain recombines TRBV4-1 with TRBJ2-5; 10 positions match TRBD2. This CDR3 has 16 residues. Germline V lookup: CDR1 MGHRA, CDR2 YSYEKL. V lost 1 base, J lost 5 bases, and 7 bases stayed unmatched. The CDR3 spells CASSQGIWGLAETQYF. The CDR3 DNA reads TGCGCCAGCAGCCAAGGGATTTGGGGACTAGCGGAGACCCAGTACTTC.

This clonotype was detected only a few times. J is TRBJ1-6 and V is TRBV20-1; TRBD1 agrees at 9 bases. J was trimmed by 10 bases and V by 2 bases; bases with no gene match: 6. The CDR3 length is 14 residues. Germline-derived CDR1 and CDR2 are DFQATT and SNEGSKA (reference sequence). The CDR3 protein is CSARPGTGKSPLHF. The CDR3 DNA follows: TGCAGTGCTAGACCCGGGACAGGGAAATCACCCCTCCACTTT.

A few counts support this clonotype. The chain uses TRBV14 and TRBJ1-3; 9 nucleotides line up with TRBD1. This CDR3 is built from 15 residues. Trimming removed 4 bases from V and 4 bases from J; junction bases left unmatched: 5. Germline loops: CDR1 SGHDN, CDR2 FVKESK. This chain's CDR3 is CASSRYTGGGNTIYF. The CDR3 DNA is TGTGCCAGCAGCCGCTACACAGGGGGCGGAAACACCATATATTTT.

This clonotype was observed at least ten times. This chain links TRBV6-8 with TRBJ2-3; no definite D call. The CDR3 is 16 residues long. CDR1 and CDR2 from the germline V gene are MNHGY and SAAAGT. V was trimmed by 0 bases and J by 0 bases, leaving 10 bases between them. Written as DNA, the CDR3 is TGTGCCAGCAGTTACTCCCACATAACTAGCACAGATACGCAGTATTTT. Translated, it gives CASSYSHITSTDTQYF.

The V and J genes are TRBV10-3 and TRBJ2-7, with no clear D. The germline V gene has CDR1 ENHRY and CDR2 SYGVKD. This CDR3 region has 14 residues. With 4 bases removed from V and 0 bases from J, the gap between germline ends came to 10 bases. CDR3 region: CAISVGLSSYEQYF. The CDR3, as DNA: TGTGCCATCAGTGTAGGTCTCAGCTCCTACGAGCAGTACTTC.